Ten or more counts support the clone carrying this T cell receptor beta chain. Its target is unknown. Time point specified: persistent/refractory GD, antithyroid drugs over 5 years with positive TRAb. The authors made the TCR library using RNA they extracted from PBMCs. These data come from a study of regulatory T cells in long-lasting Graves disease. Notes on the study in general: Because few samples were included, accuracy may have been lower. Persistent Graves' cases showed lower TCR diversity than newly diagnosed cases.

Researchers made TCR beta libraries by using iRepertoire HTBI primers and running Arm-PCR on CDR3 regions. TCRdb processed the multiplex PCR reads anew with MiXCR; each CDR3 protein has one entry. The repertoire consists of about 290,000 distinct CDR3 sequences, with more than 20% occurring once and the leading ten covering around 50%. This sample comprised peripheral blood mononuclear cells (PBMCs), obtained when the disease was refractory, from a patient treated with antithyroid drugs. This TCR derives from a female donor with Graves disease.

The CDR3, as DNA: TGTGCCAGCAGCTTAAGACTAGCGGGCGGGGAGCTGTTTTTT. Protein product: CASSLRLAGGELFF. The chain recombines TRBV7-6 with TRBJ2-2; 10 bases agree with TRBD2. The ends lost 2 bases at V and 7 bases at J; junction bases unmatched: 1. Germline V CDR1 and CDR2: SGHVS, FNYEAQ. CDR3 length: 14 amino acids.